These 12 T cell receptor beta chains were all obtained from the same sample, sequenced in a study of blood T cell repertoires in COVID-19. Sequencing was performed with immunoSEQ multiplex PCR; in TCRdb, only in-frame clones are kept and a portion is missing. The data contain 50,000 to 65,000 clones, around nine tenths of them seen just once; the ten biggest clones take up approximately 4.3%. The sequencing input was peripheral blood. The receptors here all came from a man in his fifties or sixties with acute or convalescent COVID-19.

The rearrangement joins TRBV6-2 or TRBV6-3 to TRBJ2-6, with a weak D call TRBD2 (6 bases). The CDR3 runs 15 residues. V was trimmed by 1 base and J by 2 bases, leaving 6 bases between them. The V gene's germline CDR1 is MNHEY and CDR2 SVGEGT. CDR3 loop: CASSYWGAGANVLTF. For the CDR3, the DNA is TGTGCCAGCAGTTACTGGGGGGCTGGGGCCAACGTCCTGACTTTC.

The DNA of the CDR3 is TGTGCCAGCAGTGGACTAGCGGGAGAGGCAGATACGCAGTATTTT. The encoded protein is CASSGLAGEADTQYF. The genes are TRBV2 and TRBJ2-3, with 12 bases matching TRBD2. CDR3 length: 15 amino acids. CDR1 is SNHLY and CDR2 is FYNNEI in the germline V gene. Trimming removed 4 bases from V and 4 bases from J; junction bases left unmatched: 3.

There are a few counts of this clone. The gene calls are TRBV2 and TRBJ1-5; D is perhaps TRBD1 (5 bases). Germline-derived CDR1 and CDR2 are SNHLY and FYNNEI. The CDR3 has 12 residues. Trimming removed 7 bases from V and 5 bases from J, with 9 bases in between. The CDR3 region is CASTATDQPQHF. The CDR3, as DNA: TGTGCCAGCACGGCGACAGATCAGCCCCAGCATTTT.

The chain joins TRBV9 to TRBJ2-3; 8 bases line up with TRBD2. The CDR3 has 17 residues. The V gene end was trimmed by 3 bases and the J gene end by 4 bases; junction bases not matched to a gene: 13. Looked up from germline, CDR1 is SGDLS and CDR2 is YYNGEE. CDR3: CASSARAGAGVADTQYF. For the CDR3, the DNA is TGTGCCAGCAGCGCCCGTGCGGGAGCGGGAGTGGCAGATACGCAGTATTTT.

For this clone: A junction boundary mismatches the germline segment, possibly from a read error. The chain couples TRBV20-1 to TRBJ2-7; 8 nucleotides agree with TRBD2. Germline V gene sequence: CDR1 DFQATT, CDR2 SNEGSKA (reference sequence). The CDR3 contains 15 residues. CDR3 in amino acids: CSASRSVAGRYEQYF. Here the CDR3 DNA reads TGCAGCGCTAGTCGATCGGTAGCGGGGAGGTACGAGCAGTACTTC.

The chain uses TRBV5-1 and TRBJ2-5; the D is unclear. Germline assignment: CDR1 SGHRS and CDR2 YFSETQ. Trimming shortened V by 4 bases and J by 1 base, and 2 bases separated the two germline ends. This CDR3 comprises 11 residues. For the CDR3, the DNA is TGCGCCAGCAGCCTCCAAGAGACCCAGTACTTC. Encoded protein: CASSLQETQYF.

V is TRBV28 and J is TRBJ2-5, with 13 positions matching TRBD2. J gave up 5 bases and V 3 bases, and 9 bases lay outside the gene matches. The germline V gene has CDR1 MDHEN and CDR2 SYDVKM. There are 17 residues in the CDR3. CDR3: CASSLGGTSGMGETQYF. The CDR3 coding sequence is TGTGCCAGCAGTTTGGGAGGGACTAGCGGGATGGGGGAGACCCAGTACTTC.

This chain uses TRBV9 with TRBJ1-4; D is ambiguous. Germline V gene sequence: CDR1 SGDLS, CDR2 YYNGEE. CDR3 length: 14 amino acids. V was clipped by 6 bases and J by 2 bases, with 11 bases between them. The CDR3 DNA reads as TGTGCCAGCACCCCCGACGGGACTAATGAAAAACTGTTTTTT. Amino acids: CASTPDGTNEKLFF.

V and J are TRBV11-2 and TRBJ2-1; maybe TRBD2 (6 bases). The V gene lost 6 bases and the J gene lost 0 bases, with 15 bases spanning the gap. CDR1 is SGHAT, CDR2 FQNNGV, per germline. This CDR3 contains 16 residues. Here the CDR3 reads CASRGLRSSSYNEQFF. In nucleotides, the CDR3 is TGTGCCAGCAGGGGACTCCGGAGCAGCTCCTACAATGAGCAGTTCTTC.

The chain joins TRBV2 to TRBJ1-3, with 9 nucleotides matching TRBD1. V was clipped by 6 bases and J by 0 bases; unmatched bases: 9. Germline CDR1 and CDR2: SNHLY and FYNNEI. The CDR3 extends over 17 amino acids. DNA of the CDR3: TGTGCCAGCAGGGGTGGACAGGGGTTGGCCTCTGGAAACACCATATATTTT. Protein product: CASRGGQGLASGNTIYF.

This clone has only one observation. The chain joins TRBV3-1 (or the pseudogene TRBV3-2) to TRBJ1-5; TRBD1 agrees at 10 bases. V shed 5 bases, J shed 5 bases, and the junction held 0 bases outside the gene matches. Looked up from germline, CDR1 is LGHDT and CDR2 is YNNKEL (reference sequence). The CDR3 runs 13 residues. DNA of the CDR3: TGTGCCAGCAGCGGGACAGGGGATCAGCCCCAGCATTTT. Encoded protein: CASSGTGDQPQHF.

The chain couples TRBV18 to TRBJ1-3; possible D gene TRBD1, 5 bases. Germline values: CDR1 KGHSH, CDR2 LQKENI. The V end lost 6 bases, the J end lost 8 bases, and 20 bases lay between the germline ends. The CDR3 length is 15 residues. The CDR3 DNA reads TGTGCCAGCTCCCCCGCCGGACGGCAAGGGGACACCATATATTTT. This gives the protein CASSPAGRQGDTIYF.